These 24 T cell receptor beta chains share one sample of origin, sequenced in a study of T cells after yellow fever vaccination. TCRdb passed the 5' RACE reads through MiXCR, listing each CDR3 protein once. Of about 340,000 distinct CDR3 sequences detected, approximately 9% appear once; the ten largest clones hold under 20%. Sequences were derived from PBMCs, sampled on the day of the first yellow fever vaccination. Every receptor here comes from a man in his late teens or twenties who received the YFV17D yellow fever vaccine.

This clonotype has a handful of counts. The chain carries TRBV11-1 and TRBJ2-3; D assignment may be TRBD1 or TRBD2 (7 bases each). In germline, CDR1 is SGHAT, CDR2 FQDESV (reference sequence). Trimming pared 1 base from V and 6 bases from J, leaving 23 bases between. The CDR3 length is 18 residues. The CDR3 loop is CASSLERGGGKLFDTQYF. The CDR3 bases are TGTGCCAGCAGCTTAGAAAGGGGAGGGGGCAAGCTCTTCGATACGCAGTATTTT.

DNA of the CDR3: TGTGCCAGCAGCGAGGGGATCTCCTACGAGCAGTACTTC. It specifies CASSEGISYEQYF. The chain combines TRBV7-2 with TRBJ2-7; D may be TRBD1 or TRBD2 (5 bases each). The V end lost 5 bases, the J end lost 0 bases, and 8 bases lay between the germline ends. The germline V gene has CDR1 SGHTA and CDR2 FQGNSA. There are 13 residues in the CDR3.

The genes are TRBV4-1 and TRBJ2-7, with unresolved D. The CDR3 sequence is 13 residues long. Germline-derived CDR1 and CDR2 are MGHRA and YSYEKL. V shed 0 bases and J shed 2 bases, with 5 bases lying between them. CDR3 nucleotide sequence: TGCGCCAGCAGCCAAGATCGGGCCTACGAGCAGTACGTC. This gives the protein CASSQDRAYEQYV.

The chain couples TRBV4-1 to TRBJ2-5; D perhaps matches TRBD1 (5 bases). Germline V lookup: CDR1 MGHRA, CDR2 YSYEKL. V was trimmed by 1 base and J by 5 bases, leaving 8 bases between them. This CDR3 spans 13 amino acids. CDR3 in amino acids: CASSQGTFETQYF. The CDR3 DNA reads TGCGCCAGCAGCCAAGGGACATTCGAGACCCAGTACTTC.

V is TRBV20-1 and J is TRBJ2-3, with 8 positions matching TRBD2. The CDR3 sequence is 15 residues long. Germline CDR1 and CDR2: DFQATT and SNEGSKA (reference sequence). After removal of 2 bases from V and 4 bases from J, the junction contained 8 bases not matched to a gene. The chain's CDR3 is CSARSGGTTSDTQYF. The CDR3 region has the DNA TGCAGTGCTAGATCGGGAGGGACTACCTCAGATACGCAGTATTTT.

This chain uses TRBV6-5 with TRBJ2-6, with D unresolved. The CDR3 totals 14 residues. Trimming shortened V by 2 bases and J by 2 bases, and 4 bases separated the two germline ends. CDR1 and CDR2 (germline): MNHEY, SVGAGI. The CDR3 DNA is TGTGCCAGCAGTTACGTGACTGGGGCCAACGTCCTGACTTTC. Translation: CASSYVTGANVLTF.

In its sample, this clonotype was seen many times. The chain employs TRBV11-2 and TRBJ2-1; 14 bases match TRBD2. This CDR3 comprises 16 residues. After removal of 5 bases from V and 12 bases from J, the junction contained 12 bases not matched to a gene. Germline V gene sequence: CDR1 SGHAT, CDR2 FQNNGV. The CDR3: CASSRLAGGPRGGQFF. CDR3 DNA: TGTGCCAGCAGCCGACTAGCGGGGGGGCCCCGTGGTGGGCAGTTCTTC.

J is TRBJ2-1 and V is TRBV5-1; tentative D call: TRBD2 (5 bases). The length of the CDR3 is 12 residues. The V end lost 5 bases, the J end lost 4 bases, and 7 bases lay between the germline ends. The germline V gene encodes CDR1 SGHRS and CDR2 YFSETQ. In nucleotides, the CDR3 is TGCGCCAGCAGTGGGGAGTACAATGAGCAGTTCTTC. Protein product: CASSGEYNEQFF.

A few counts support this clonotype. V and J are TRBV7-2 and TRBJ1-3; 8 bases fit TRBD1. Germline CDR1 is SGHTA and CDR2 is FQGNSA. The CDR3 extends over 15 amino acids. Germline trimming cut 6 bases from V and 2 bases from J; bases unmatched to any gene: 6. The CDR3 DNA follows: TGTGCCAGCAGTTTGGACAGGGCGGCTGGAAACACCATATATTTT. Translating gives CASSLDRAAGNTIYF.

This clonotype was seen only a few times. The chain joins TRBV7-2 to TRBJ2-5, with 7 bases aligning to TRBD2. CDR1 is SGHTA, CDR2 FQGNSA, per germline. V was clipped by 5 bases and J by 4 bases; unmatched bases: 7. The length of the CDR3 is 14 residues. The CDR3 reads CASSPWGGGETQYF. The CDR3, as DNA: TGTGCCAGCAGCCCGTGGGGGGGTGGAGAGACCCAGTACTTC.

This clonotype has a handful of counts. The V call is TRBV7-2, the J call TRBJ2-5; 7 positions match TRBD2. V lost 4 bases to trimming and J lost 3 bases; unmatched junction nucleotides: 8. There are 15 residues in the CDR3. Germline CDR1 reads SGHTA; CDR2 reads FQGNSA. The CDR3 here is CASSSPISGEETQYF. Written as DNA, the CDR3 is TGTGCCAGCAGCTCCCCAATCAGCGGGGAAGAGACCCAGTACTTC. Full variable domain (remainder filled in from reference TRBV7-2 and TRBJ2-5): GAGVSQSPSNKVTEKGKDVELRCDPISGHTALYWYRQSLGQGLEFLIYFQGNSAPDKSGLPSDRFSAERTGGSVSTLTIQRTQQEDSAVYLCASSSPISGEETQYFGPGTRLLVL.

This clonotype was counted a few times. The V gene is TRBV4-1, the J gene TRBJ1-1; maybe TRBD1 (6 bases). Trimming pared 1 base from V and 1 base from J, leaving 10 bases between. Germline V gives CDR1 MGHRA, CDR2 YSYEKL. The CDR3 sequence is 15 residues long. The CDR3 is CASSQGGAGNTEAFF. The CDR3 DNA sequence: TGCGCCAGCAGCCAAGGGGGGGCTGGGAACACTGAAGCTTTCTTT.

The table lists this clonotype with a few counts. V gene TRBV29-1 combines with J gene TRBJ1-1; no clear D gene. This CDR3 region has 13 residues. The germline V gene has CDR1 SQVTM and CDR2 ANQGSEA. With 8 bases removed from V and 4 bases from J, the gap between germline ends came to 17 bases. CDR3 sequence (DNA): TGCAGCTCTGCGAACGGGATGGGCACTGAAGCTTTCTTT. Translation: CSSANGMGTEAFF.

The J gene is TRBJ2-3, the V gene TRBV6-5; D is ambiguous. Trimming pared 0 bases from V and 2 bases from J, leaving 9 bases between. The germline CDR1 and CDR2 sequences are MNHEY and SVGAGI. This CDR3 has 15 residues. CDR3 protein: CASSYSNSYTDTQYF. The CDR3 nucleotides are TGTGCCAGCAGTTACTCGAACAGCTACACAGATACGCAGTATTTT.

This clonotype turned up a few times. This rearrangement joins TRBV4-3 to TRBJ2-7; TRBD2 aligns across 10 bases. Losses at the gene ends were 0 bases for V and 2 bases for J; bases not matched to a gene: 7. CDR1 LGHNA and CDR2 YSLEER come from the germline V gene. The CDR3 sequence is 17 residues long. The CDR3 DNA follows: TGCGCCAGCAGCCAAGATGACCTAGCGGGGGCCCCCTACGAGCAGTACTTC. Protein sequence: CASSQDDLAGAPYEQYF.

V is TRBV6-6 and J is TRBJ1-1, with TRBD1 as a possible D gene (6 bases). Looked up from germline, CDR1 is MNHNY and CDR2 is SVGAGI (reference sequence). Between the trimmed V and J ends, which lost 6 bases and 10 bases, there was a span of 18 bases. This CDR3 contains 13 residues. CDR3 sequence (DNA): TGTGCCAGCAGCCCGGGGGGGGCGGTAGGAGCTTTCTTT. It specifies CASSPGGAVGAFF.

V is TRBV5-8 and J is TRBJ2-3, with TRBD1 matching 7 bases. The CDR3 runs 16 residues. Trimming took 4 bases from V and 3 from J; bases not matched to a gene: 11. Germline CDR1 is SGHTS and CDR2 is YDEGEE. The CDR3 bases are TGTGCCAGCAGCGCAGATCCGGGACAGTGGACAGATACGCAGTATTTT. Translation: CASSADPGQWTDTQYF.

This clonotype showed up many times. The chain couples TRBV4-3 to TRBJ2-4, with D perhaps TRBD2 (5 bases). CDR3 length: 16 residues. Germline V gives CDR1 LGHNA, CDR2 YSLEER. The V gene lost 1 base and the J gene lost 3 bases, with 13 bases spanning the gap. CDR3: CASSQAPGYVKNIQYF. CDR3 DNA sequence: TGCGCCAGCAGCCAAGCCCCGGGGTACGTCAAAAACATTCAGTACTTC.

The genes are TRBV6-1 and TRBJ1-2; TRBD1 might be the D (5 bases). V was shortened by 5 bases and J by 7 bases, with 14 bases between the two germline ends. Germline V gives CDR1 MNHNS, CDR2 SASEGT. CDR3 length: 13 residues. CDR3 DNA: TGTGCCAGCAGTCCGGGGCCTATAAGTGGCTACACCTTC. It specifies CASSPGPISGYTF.

The table lists this clonotype with a few counts. This could be a read error, since a much larger clone is one nucleotide away. The CDR3 protein is CASSSAGAQETQYF. Here the CDR3 DNA reads TGTGCCAGCAGCTCAGCGGGGGCCCAAGAGACCCAGTACTTC. The chain couples TRBV7-2 to TRBJ2-5; 8 bases line up with TRBD2. V gave up 4 bases and J gave up 1 base; unmatched junction bases: 2. This CDR3 comprises 14 residues. CDR1 and CDR2 from the germline V gene are SGHTA and FQGNSA.

This clonotype was counted only a few times. This rearrangement joins TRBV11-2 to TRBJ2-2, with 11 bases fitting TRBD1. Trimming took 2 bases from V and 6 from J; bases not matched to a gene: 11. From germline, CDR1 is SGHAT and CDR2 FQNNGV. This CDR3 region has 18 residues. CDR3 sequence: CASSLIVGGQGDAGELFF. As DNA, the CDR3 is TGTGCCAGCAGCTTAATAGTGGGGGGACAGGGGGACGCCGGGGAGCTGTTTTTT.

This clonotype was recorded a few times. The rearrangement joins TRBV4-3 to TRBJ1-2; 11 nucleotides line up with TRBD1. With 0 bases clipped from V and 7 bases from J, the junction kept 4 bases outside the gene matches. Germline loops: CDR1 LGHNA, CDR2 YSLEER. The CDR3 length is 15 residues. The CDR3 nucleotides read TGCGCCAGCAGCCAAGATGGGACAGGGGGGCTTGGCTACACCTTC. It encodes CASSQDGTGGLGYTF.

V gene TRBV7-2 combines with J gene TRBJ2-1; 7 bases match TRBD2. Germline-derived CDR1 and CDR2 are SGHTA and FQGNSA. The V and J ends lost 4 bases and 9 bases, in that order; junction bases with no gene match: 9. The CDR3 is 14 residues long. The CDR3 nucleotides are TGTGCCAGCAGCTCGAGGACTAGTTCCAGTGAGCAGTTCTTC. Translation gives CASSSRTSSSEQFF.

The chain employs TRBV7-9 and TRBJ2-2, with D unclear. V was trimmed by 5 bases and J by 9 bases, leaving 16 bases between them. Germline CDR1 and CDR2: SEHNR and FQNEAQ (reference sequence). The CDR3 sequence is 14 residues long. The CDR3, as DNA: TGTGCCAGCAGCCCCCAGGATGCGGATTGGGAGCTGTTTTTT. Translated, it gives CASSPQDADWELFF.